This T cell receptor beta chain was recorded in a study of persistence of HIV-infected CD4 T cells. Study-level background: Isolated cells were CMV- and HIV-1 Gag-responding CD4+ T cells. Study-level findings and limits: Rare CMV-responding cells carrying HIV-1 proviruses were not analyzed separately for TCR. Compared with CD3/CD28-stimulated cells, CMV- and Gag-responding cells showed lower TCRbeta richness.

A note on this clone: Its antigen remains unknown.

The CDR3 is 16 amino acids. Germline values: CDR1 LNHDA, CDR2 SQIVND (reference sequence). Trimming cost V 1 base and J 5 bases; bases outside gene matches: 5. Cells were stimulated with overlapping HIV-1 Gag 15-mer peptides. Sorted nonresponding memory CD4+ T cells were CD40L-negative, CD69-negative, CD45RO-high. The libraries were made with immunoSEQ version 4 in survey mode. Each sample used up to roughly 1 ug genomic DNA diluted to 10 ng/uL. Clones were read by immunoSEQ multiplex PCR, and TCRdb kept only the in-frame ones, dropping some. The table lists about 40,000 clones, about 84% of them singletons.

This rearrangement joins TRBV19 to TRBJ2-7; 13 nucleotides line up with TRBD2. Material: CD4+ T cells sorted from PBMCs after approximately 20-hour stimulation, obtained from a patient who received antiretroviral therapy. The TCR originated in an adult man with HIV who was CMV-seropositive. CDR3 in DNA: TGTGCCAGTAGTATAGGGGCGACTAGCGGGAGGAACGAGCAGTACTTC. Translated: CASSIGATSGRNEQYF.